A selection of T cell receptor beta chains follows, all from one sample in a study of shared T cell receptors in the human thymus. Repertoires were generated with immunoSEQ multiplex PCR, while TCRdb's copy carries only in-frame clones and drops some. The table shows roughly 710,000 clones, with 70% to 90% occurring only once. Another study also made use of these data, one on human thymus T cells.

Sequencing was performed on thymocytes. These receptors all come from a girl less than two years old with a congenital heart defect. The CDR3 runs from the conserved cysteine through the conserved F or W. Each record gives: CDR3 DNA, CDR3 protein, V gene, J gene, D gene, clone size. D genes are given only for firm matches. A clone size is listed for some rows: how often the clone was seen (once, few, many), or a class if it is expanded.

TGTGCCACCCAACCAACAGGGGAGGATTGCAATCAGCCCCAGCATTTT	CATQPTGEDCNQPQHF	TRBV27	TRBJ1-5	TRBD1	once
TGTGCCAGCAGCCCACCACCCTACAACAAGGGGGAAAAACTGTTTTTT	CASSPPPYNKGEKLFF	TRBV28	TRBJ1-4	NA	NA
TGTGCCAGCAGCTTAACCCGGGATGATACGCAGTATTTT	CASSLTRDDTQYF	TRBV7-3	TRBJ2-3	NA	few
TGCGCCAGCAGCCAAGATCGAGGACTAGCGGGGGGGATCACAGATACGCAGTATTTT	CASSQDRGLAGGITDTQYF	TRBV4-1	TRBJ2-3	TRBD2	NA
TGTGCCAGTGAAGATCCCGGACAGACGAACACTGAAGCTTTCTTT	CASEDPGQTNTEAFF	TRBV19	TRBJ1-1	NA	few
TGTGCCAGCAGTTACAGGGGGTTCGGAGCTAACTATGGCTACACCTTC	CASSYRGFGANYGYTF	TRBV6-5	TRBJ1-2	NA	NA
TGTGCCAGCAAACCACGGACAGTAGTGACCTACGAGCAGTACTTC	CASKPRTVVTYEQYF	TRBV21-1	TRBJ2-7	NA	NA
TGTGCCAGCAGCCCTACTAGCGGGGGCCTCTCCTACAATGAGCAGTTCTTC	CASSPTSGGLSYNEQFF	TRBV27	TRBJ2-1	TRBD2	NA
TGTGCCAGCAGCTCGGACAGAAAGGACGAGCAGTACTTC	CASSSDRKDEQYF	TRBV12-1	TRBJ2-7	NA	NA
TGTGCCAGCAGCTTGGATATTTTGTGGCCCCCGAGGGACACCGGGGAGCTGTTTTTT	CASSLDILWPPRDTGELFF	TRBV5-4	TRBJ2-2	NA	NA
TGTGCCAGCAGCAAACCCCGCGGCAGCCCGTACTATGGCTACACCTTC	CASSKPRGSPYYGYTF	TRBV9	TRBJ1-2	NA	NA
TGTGCCAGCACCACAGGGTTGTGCGGCTACACCTTC	CASTTGLCGYTF	TRBV28	TRBJ1-2	NA	NA
TGTGCCAGCAGTTTCAGTACCAGGGACGAGCAGTACTTC	CASSFSTRDEQYF	TRBV25-1	TRBJ2-7	NA	NA
TGTGCTAGCAGCCGTGCTAGCAATGAAAAACTGTTTTTT	CASSRASNEKLFF	TRBV7-7	TRBJ1-4	NA	NA
TGCGCCAGCAGCCAGCCCCCCCCAGGGAATGGCTACACCTTC	CASSQPPPGNGYTF	TRBV4-1	TRBJ1-2	NA	NA
TGCGCCAGCAGTGAGTCGTGGGACAGGGGACACTTT	CASSESWDRGHF	TRBV10-2	TRBJ1-6	TRBD1	NA
TGTGCCAGCAGTTCCCTGACAGGGTTTGGCTACACCTTC	CASSSLTGFGYTF	TRBV6-5	TRBJ1-2	TRBD1	NA
TGTGCCAGCATAAGGGGGCCGGACTCGTGGGAGCAGTACTTC	CASIRGPDSWEQYF	TRBV5-5	TRBJ2-7	TRBD1	NA
TGTGCCAGCAGCCTGGACAGGGGGTACACCGGGGAGCTGTTTTTT	CASSLDRGYTGELFF	TRBV5-4	TRBJ2-2	TRBD1	NA
TGTGCCAGCCCATCGGGGGGCAAGGATGGCTACACCTTC	CASPSGGKDGYTF	TRBV2	TRBJ1-2	NA	NA
TGCGCCAGCAGCCCAGCCCCCCGACTACCCGCCGGCACAGATACGCAGTATTTT	CASSPAPRLPAGTDTQYF	TRBV4-1	TRBJ2-3	NA	NA
TGTGCCAGCAGCCCCATCCGGGGGGGCAGGCACACTGAAGCTTTCTTT	CASSPIRGGRHTEAFF	TRBV11-1	TRBJ1-1	NA	NA
TGTGCCAGTAGATCAGGGGGGCTCCGGGTCATGAACACTGAAGCTTTCTTT	CASRSGGLRVMNTEAFF	TRBV19	TRBJ1-1	TRBD1	NA
TGTGCCAGCAGCTTAAGGGGGCCGAACACTGAAGCTTTCTTT	CASSLRGPNTEAFF	TRBV11-2	TRBJ1-1	TRBD1	NA
TGTGCCAGCAGAGAGACCCTCGGGGGTACACGTGAGCAGTTCTTC	CASRETLGGTREQFF	TRBV6-5	TRBJ2-1	NA	NA
TGTGCCAGCAGGTACAAAAACAACAGGGGGAATTCACCCCTCCACTTT	CASRYKNNRGNSPLHF	TRBV6-6	TRBJ1-6	TRBD1	NA
TGTGCCAGCAGCCGGGACAGGGAGGGTCAGCCCCAGCATTTT	CASSRDREGQPQHF	TRBV6-1	TRBJ1-5	TRBD1	NA
TGCGCCAGCAGCCAAATGGCGGAGAACACTGAAGCTTTCTTT	CASSQMAENTEAFF	TRBV4-1	TRBJ1-1	NA	NA
TGTGCCACTCAAGGGGCCTACGAGCAGTACTTC	CATQGAYEQYF	TRBV6-1	TRBJ2-7	NA	NA
TGTGCCAGCAGTGACCAACCCGGGAACACTGAAGCTTTCTTT	CASSDQPGNTEAFF	TRBV6-4	TRBJ1-1	NA	NA
TGTGCCAGCAGCCCACCCCGGGGTAATGATGGCTACACCTTC	CASSPPRGNDGYTF	TRBV5-5	TRBJ1-2	NA	NA
TGTGCCAGTAGTACCGACAGGGATTCGTACGAGCAGTACTTC	CASSTDRDSYEQYF	TRBV19	TRBJ2-7	TRBD1	once
TGTGCCTGGGCTCTGACCAGGGGCCCCTCTGGAAACACCATATATTTT	CAWALTRGPSGNTIYF	TRBV30	TRBJ1-3	NA	NA
TGTGCCAGCAGTTACCCCCCCAGATCTGGGGCCAACGTCCTGACTTTC	CASSYPPRSGANVLTF	TRBV6-5	TRBJ2-6	NA	NA
TGTGCCAGCAGTGCGGGGGACAGGGTGGGAAAGAACACTGAAGCTTTCTTT	CASSAGDRVGKNTEAFF	TRBV27	TRBJ1-1	TRBD1	NA
TGTGCCAGCAGTTTAAAGGTTTTAGGGACAGGACTTACCGGGGAGCTGTTTTTT	CASSLKVLGTGLTGELFF	TRBV28	TRBJ2-2	TRBD1	NA
TGTGCCAGCAGTTGGGGAGTGGCTAGCGAGCAGTACTTC	CASSWGVASEQYF	TRBV28	TRBJ2-7	NA	NA
TGCGCCAGCTCCCTAGGAGAGGGTTCTAATGAAAAACTGTTTTTT	CASSLGEGSNEKLFF	TRBV5-1	TRBJ1-4	NA	NA
TGTGCCAGCAGTAAGAGAAGCCTTTGGGACAGAGATACGCAGTATTTT	CASSKRSLWDRDTQYF	TRBV2	TRBJ2-3	TRBD1	few
TGTGCCATCAGTTGGACAGGTACCAATCAGCCCCAGCATTTT	CAISWTGTNQPQHF	TRBV10-3	TRBJ1-5	TRBD1	NA